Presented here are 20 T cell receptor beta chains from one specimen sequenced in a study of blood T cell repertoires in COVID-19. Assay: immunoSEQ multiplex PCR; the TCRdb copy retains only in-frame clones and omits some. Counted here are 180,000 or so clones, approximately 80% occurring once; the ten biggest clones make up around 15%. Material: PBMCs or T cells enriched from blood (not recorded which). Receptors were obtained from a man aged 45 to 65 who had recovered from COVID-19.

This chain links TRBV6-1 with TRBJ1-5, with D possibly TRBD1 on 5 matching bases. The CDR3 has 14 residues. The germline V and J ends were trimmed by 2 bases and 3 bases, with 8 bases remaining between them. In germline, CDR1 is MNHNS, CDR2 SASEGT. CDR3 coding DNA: TGTGCCAGCAGTGAAACCAGGGTCAATCAGCCCCAGCATTTT. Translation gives CASSETRVNQPQHF.

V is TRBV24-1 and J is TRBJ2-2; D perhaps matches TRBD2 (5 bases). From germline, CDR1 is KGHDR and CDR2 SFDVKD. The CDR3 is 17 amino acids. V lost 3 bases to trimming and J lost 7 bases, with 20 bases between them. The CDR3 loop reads CATSDATRARSVGELFF. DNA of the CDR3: TGTGCCACCAGTGATGCAACTAGGGCCCGGAGTGTCGGGGAGCTGTTTTTT.

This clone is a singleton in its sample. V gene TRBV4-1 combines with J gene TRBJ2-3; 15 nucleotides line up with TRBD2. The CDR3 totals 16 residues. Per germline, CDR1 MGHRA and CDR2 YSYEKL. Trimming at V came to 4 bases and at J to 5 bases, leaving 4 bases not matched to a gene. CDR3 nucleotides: TGCGCCAGCAGCCTTAGGACTAGCGGGGGGGTAGATACGCAGTATTTT. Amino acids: CASSLRTSGGVDTQYF.

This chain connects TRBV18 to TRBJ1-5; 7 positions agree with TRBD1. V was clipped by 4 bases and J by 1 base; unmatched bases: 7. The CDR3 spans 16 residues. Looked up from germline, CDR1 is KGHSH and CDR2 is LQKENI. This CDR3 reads CASSLQGVYSNQPQHF. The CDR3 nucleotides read TGTGCCAGCTCACTCCAGGGGGTTTACAGCAATCAGCCCCAGCATTTT.

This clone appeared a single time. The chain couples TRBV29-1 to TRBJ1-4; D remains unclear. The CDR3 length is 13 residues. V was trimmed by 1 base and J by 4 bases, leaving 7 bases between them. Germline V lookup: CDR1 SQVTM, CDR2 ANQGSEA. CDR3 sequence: CSVEVQLNEKLFF. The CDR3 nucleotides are TGCAGCGTTGAAGTACAGCTTAATGAAAAACTGTTTTTT.

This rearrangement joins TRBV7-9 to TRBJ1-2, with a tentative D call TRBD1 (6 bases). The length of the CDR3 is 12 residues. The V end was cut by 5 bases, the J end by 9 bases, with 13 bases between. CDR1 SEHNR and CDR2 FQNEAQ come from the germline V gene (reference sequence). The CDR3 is CASSKTGTSYTF. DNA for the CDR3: TGTGCCAGCAGCAAAACAGGGACGAGCTACACCTTC.

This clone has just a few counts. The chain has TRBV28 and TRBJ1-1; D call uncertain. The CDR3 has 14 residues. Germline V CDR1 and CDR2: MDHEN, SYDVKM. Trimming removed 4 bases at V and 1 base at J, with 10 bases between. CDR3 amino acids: CASSSPRKNTEAFF. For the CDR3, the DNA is TGTGCCAGCAGTTCTCCTCGTAAGAACACTGAAGCTTTCTTT. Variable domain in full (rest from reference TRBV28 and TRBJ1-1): DVKVTQSSRYLVKRTGEKVFLECVQDMDHENMFWYRQDPGLGLRLIYFSYDVKMKEKGDIPEGYSVSREKKERFSLILESASTNQTSMYLCASSSPRKNTEAFFGQGTRLTVV.

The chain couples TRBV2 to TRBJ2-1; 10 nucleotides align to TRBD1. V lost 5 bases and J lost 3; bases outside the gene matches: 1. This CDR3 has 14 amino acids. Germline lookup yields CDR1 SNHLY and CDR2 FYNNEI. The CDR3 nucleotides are TGTGCCAGCAGTTGGGACAGGGGCTACAATGAGCAGTTCTTC. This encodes CASSWDRGYNEQFF. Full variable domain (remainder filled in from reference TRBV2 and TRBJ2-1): EPEVTQTPSHQVTQMGQEVILRCVPISNHLYFYWYRQILGQKVEFLVSFYNNEISEKSEIFDDQFSVERPDGSNFTLKIRSTKLEDSAMYFCASSWDRGYNEQFFGPGTRLTVL.

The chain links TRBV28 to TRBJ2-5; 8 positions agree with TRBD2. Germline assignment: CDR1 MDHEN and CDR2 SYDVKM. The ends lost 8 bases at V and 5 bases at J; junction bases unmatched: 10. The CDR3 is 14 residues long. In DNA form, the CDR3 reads TGTGCCAGCGGCGAGCGGGGGCCCCGGGAGACCCAGTACTTC. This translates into CASGERGPRETQYF. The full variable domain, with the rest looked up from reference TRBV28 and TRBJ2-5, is DVKVTQSSRYLVKRTGEKVFLECVQDMDHENMFWYRQDPGLGLRLIYFSYDVKMKEKGDIPEGYSVSREKKERFSLILESASTNQTSMYLCASGERGPRETQYFGPGTRLLVL.

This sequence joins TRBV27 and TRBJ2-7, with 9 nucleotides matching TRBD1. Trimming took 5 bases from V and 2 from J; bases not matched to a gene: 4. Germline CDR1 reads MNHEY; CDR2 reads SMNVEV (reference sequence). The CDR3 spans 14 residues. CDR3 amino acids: CASSGNRGPYEQYF. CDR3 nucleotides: TGTGCCAGCAGTGGGAACAGGGGGCCCTACGAGCAGTACTTC.

The CDR3 sequence: CASSLAGGDYGYTF. The CDR3 coding sequence is TGCGCCAGCAGCTTGGCCGGGGGGGACTATGGCTACACCTTC. The gene calls are TRBV5-1 and TRBJ1-2; possible D gene TRBD1, 5 bases. CDR1 and CDR2 (germline): SGHRS, YFSETQ. V dropped 0 bases and J dropped 3 bases, with 9 bases sitting between them. This CDR3 comprises 14 residues.

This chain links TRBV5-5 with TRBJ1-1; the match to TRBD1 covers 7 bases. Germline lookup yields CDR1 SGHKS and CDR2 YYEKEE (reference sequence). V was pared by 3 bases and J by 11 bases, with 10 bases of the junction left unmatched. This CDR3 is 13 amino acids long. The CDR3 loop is CASSWITDRVAFF. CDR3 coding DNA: TGTGCCAGCAGCTGGATAACCGACAGGGTTGCTTTCTTT.

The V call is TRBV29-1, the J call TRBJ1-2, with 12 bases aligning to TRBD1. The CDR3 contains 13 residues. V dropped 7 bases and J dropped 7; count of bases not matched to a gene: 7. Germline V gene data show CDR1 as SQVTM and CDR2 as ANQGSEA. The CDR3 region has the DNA TGCAGCGCCTACCGGGACAGGGGGCTTGGCTACACCTTC. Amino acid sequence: CSAYRDRGLGYTF. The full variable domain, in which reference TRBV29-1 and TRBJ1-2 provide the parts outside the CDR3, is SAVISQKPSRDICQRGTSLTIQCQVDSQVTMMFWYRQQPGQSLTLIATANQGSEATYESGFVIDKFPISRPNLTFSTLTVSNMSPEDSSIYLCSAYRDRGLGYTFGSGTRLTVV.

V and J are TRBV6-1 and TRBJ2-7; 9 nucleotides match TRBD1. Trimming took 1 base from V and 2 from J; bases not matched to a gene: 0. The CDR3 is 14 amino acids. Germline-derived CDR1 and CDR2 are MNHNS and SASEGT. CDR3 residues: CASSEGTGAYEQYF. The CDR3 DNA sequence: TGTGCCAGCAGTGAAGGGACAGGGGCCTACGAGCAGTACTTC.

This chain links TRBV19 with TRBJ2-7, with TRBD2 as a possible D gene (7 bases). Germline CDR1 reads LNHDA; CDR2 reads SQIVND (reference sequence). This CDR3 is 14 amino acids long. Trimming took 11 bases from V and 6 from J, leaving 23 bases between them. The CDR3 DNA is TGTGCCTCCAGCCCGTGGGGGGGCCTGTTCGAGCAGTACTTC. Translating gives CASSPWGGLFEQYF.

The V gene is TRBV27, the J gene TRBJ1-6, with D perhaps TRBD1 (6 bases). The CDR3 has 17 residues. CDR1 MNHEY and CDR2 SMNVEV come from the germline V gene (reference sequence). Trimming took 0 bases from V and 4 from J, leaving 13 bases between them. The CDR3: CASSLSSGQLYNSPLHF. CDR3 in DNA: TGTGCCAGCAGTTTATCTTCAGGACAGCTTTATAATTCACCCCTCCACTTT.

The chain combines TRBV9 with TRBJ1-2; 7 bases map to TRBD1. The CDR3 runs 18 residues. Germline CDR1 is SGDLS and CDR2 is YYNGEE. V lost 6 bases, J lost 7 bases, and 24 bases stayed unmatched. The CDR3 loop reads CASTGEQDRTLRVSGYTF. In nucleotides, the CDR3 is TGTGCCAGCACCGGTGAGCAGGACAGGACTCTGCGCGTGAGTGGCTACACCTTC.

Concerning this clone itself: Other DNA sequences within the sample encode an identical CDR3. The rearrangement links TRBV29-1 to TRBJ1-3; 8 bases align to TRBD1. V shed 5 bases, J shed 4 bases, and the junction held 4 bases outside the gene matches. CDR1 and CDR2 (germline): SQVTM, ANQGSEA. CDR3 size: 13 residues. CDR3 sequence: CSVSDRAGNTIYF. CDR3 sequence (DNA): TGCAGCGTTTCGGACAGGGCCGGAAACACCATATATTTT.

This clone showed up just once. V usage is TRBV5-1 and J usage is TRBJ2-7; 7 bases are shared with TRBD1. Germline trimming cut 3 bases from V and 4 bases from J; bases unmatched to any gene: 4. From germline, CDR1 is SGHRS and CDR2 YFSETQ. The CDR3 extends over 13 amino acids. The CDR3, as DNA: TGCGCCAGCAGCTCACAGGGGAGATACGAGCAGTACTTC. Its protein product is CASSSQGRYEQYF.

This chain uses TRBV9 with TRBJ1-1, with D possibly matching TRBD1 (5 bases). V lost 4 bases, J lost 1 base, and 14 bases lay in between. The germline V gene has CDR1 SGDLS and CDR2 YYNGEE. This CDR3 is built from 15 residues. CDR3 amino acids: CASSWGVEWNTEAFF. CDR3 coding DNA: TGTGCCAGCAGCTGGGGGGTTGAGTGGAACACTGAAGCTTTCTTT.